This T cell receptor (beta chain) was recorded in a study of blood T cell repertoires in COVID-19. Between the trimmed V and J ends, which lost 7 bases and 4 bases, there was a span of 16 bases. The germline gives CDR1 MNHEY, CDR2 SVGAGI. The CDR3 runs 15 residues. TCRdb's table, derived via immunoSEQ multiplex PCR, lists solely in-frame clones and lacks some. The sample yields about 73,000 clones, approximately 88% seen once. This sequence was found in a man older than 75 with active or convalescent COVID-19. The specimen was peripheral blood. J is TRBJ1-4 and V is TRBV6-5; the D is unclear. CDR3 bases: TGTGCCAGCACAGCGGGTCCCGGGCTTAATGAAAAACTGTTTTTT. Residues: CASTAGPGLNEKLFF.